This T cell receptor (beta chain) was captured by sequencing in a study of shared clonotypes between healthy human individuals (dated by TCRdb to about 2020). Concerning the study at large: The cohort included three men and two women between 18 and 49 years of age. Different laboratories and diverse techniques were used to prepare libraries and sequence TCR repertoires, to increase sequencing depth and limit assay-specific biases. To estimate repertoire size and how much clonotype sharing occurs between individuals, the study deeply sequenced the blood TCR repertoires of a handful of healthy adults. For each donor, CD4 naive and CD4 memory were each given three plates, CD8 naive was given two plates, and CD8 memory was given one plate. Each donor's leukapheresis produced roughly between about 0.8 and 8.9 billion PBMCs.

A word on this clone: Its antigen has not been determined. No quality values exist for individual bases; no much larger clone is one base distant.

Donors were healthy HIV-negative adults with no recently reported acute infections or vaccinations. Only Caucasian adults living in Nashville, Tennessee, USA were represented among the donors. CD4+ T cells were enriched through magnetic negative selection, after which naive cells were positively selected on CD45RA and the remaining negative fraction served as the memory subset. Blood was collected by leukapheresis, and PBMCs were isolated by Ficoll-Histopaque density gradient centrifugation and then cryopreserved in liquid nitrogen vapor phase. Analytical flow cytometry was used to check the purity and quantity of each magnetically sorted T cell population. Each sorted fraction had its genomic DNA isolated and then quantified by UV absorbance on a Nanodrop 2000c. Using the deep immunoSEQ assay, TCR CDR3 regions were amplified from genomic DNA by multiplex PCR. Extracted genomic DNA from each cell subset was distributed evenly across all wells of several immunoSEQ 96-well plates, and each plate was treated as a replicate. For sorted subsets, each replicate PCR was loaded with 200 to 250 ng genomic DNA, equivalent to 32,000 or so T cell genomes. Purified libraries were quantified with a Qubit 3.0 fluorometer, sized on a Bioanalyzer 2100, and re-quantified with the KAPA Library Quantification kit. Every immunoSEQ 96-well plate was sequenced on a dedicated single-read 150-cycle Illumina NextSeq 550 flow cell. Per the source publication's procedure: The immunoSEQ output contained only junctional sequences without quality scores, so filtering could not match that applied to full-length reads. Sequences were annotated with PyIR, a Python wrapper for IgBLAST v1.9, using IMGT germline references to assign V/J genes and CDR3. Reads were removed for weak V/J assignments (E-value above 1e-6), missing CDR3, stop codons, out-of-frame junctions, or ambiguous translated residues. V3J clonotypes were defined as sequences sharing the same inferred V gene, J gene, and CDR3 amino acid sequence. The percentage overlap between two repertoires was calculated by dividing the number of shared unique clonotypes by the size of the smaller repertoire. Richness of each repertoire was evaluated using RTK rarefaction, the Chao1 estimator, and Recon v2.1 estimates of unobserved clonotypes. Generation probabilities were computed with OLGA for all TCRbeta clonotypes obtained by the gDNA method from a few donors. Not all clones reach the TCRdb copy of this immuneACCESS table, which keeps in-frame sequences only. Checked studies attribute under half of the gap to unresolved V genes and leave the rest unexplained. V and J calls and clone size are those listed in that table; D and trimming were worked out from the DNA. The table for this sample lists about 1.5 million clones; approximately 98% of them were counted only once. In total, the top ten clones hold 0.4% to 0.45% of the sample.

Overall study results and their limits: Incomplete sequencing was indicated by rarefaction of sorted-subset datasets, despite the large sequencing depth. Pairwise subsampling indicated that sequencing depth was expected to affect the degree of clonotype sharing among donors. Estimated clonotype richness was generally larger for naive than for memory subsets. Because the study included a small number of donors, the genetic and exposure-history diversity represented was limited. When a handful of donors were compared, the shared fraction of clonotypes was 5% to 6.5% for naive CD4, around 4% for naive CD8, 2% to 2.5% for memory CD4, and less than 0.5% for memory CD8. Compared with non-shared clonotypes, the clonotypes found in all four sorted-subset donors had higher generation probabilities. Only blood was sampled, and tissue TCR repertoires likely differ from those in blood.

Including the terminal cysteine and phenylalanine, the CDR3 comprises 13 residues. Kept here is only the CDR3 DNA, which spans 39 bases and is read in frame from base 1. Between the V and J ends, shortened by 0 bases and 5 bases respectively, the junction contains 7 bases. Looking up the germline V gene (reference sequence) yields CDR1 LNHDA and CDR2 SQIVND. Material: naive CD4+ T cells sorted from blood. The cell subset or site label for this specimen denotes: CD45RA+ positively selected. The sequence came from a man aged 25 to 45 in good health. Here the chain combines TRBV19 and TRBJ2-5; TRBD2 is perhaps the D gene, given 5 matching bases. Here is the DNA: TGTGCCAGTAGTATAGACCCGGGGGAGACCCAGTACTTC. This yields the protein CASSIDPGETQYF.